Below, 13 T cell receptor beta chains from the same sample are listed, as sequenced in a study of identical twins. Each CDR3 protein gets one entry after TCRdb re-called the 5' RACE reads with MiXCR. The table has approximately 600,000 distinct CDR3 sequences, about 7% seen once. The data were also submitted as part of a second study, on yellow fever vaccine responses in identical twins.

The sequenced sample consisted of PBMCs. The receptors were gathered from a woman under 30 in good health.

Concerning this clonotype itself: No conserved phenylalanine or tryptophan ends this CDR3, so it is likely a read error. The chain couples TRBV5-1 to TRBJ2-3, with TRBD2 matching over 10 bases. From germline, CDR1 is SGHRS and CDR2 YFSETQ. This CDR3 comprises 16 residues. Unmatched junction bases numbered 5, after V lost 0 bases and J lost 4 bases. This CDR3 reads CASSLASGRLSDTQYY. CDR3 sequence (DNA): TGCGCCAGCAGCTTGGCTAGCGGGAGACTGTCAGATACGCAGTATTAT.

A remark on this clonotype: The conserved phenylalanine or tryptophan is not found at the CDR3 terminus, so this likely reflects a read error. The V call is TRBV7-2, the J call TRBJ2-1; 7 bases are a match to TRBD2. V lost 8 bases and J lost 3; bases outside the gene matches: 13. Germline loops: CDR1 SGHTA, CDR2 FQGNSA. This CDR3 spans 16 amino acids. The CDR3 reads CASGISGYQIYNEQFL. CDR3 coding DNA: TGTGCCAGCGGTATTAGCGGGTATCAAATCTACAATGAGCAGTTCCTC.

This clonotype was observed at least ten times. The chain recombines TRBV9 with TRBJ2-1; TRBD2 matches 8 bases. V gave up 6 bases and J gave up 9 bases; unmatched junction bases: 14. Germline V gene lookup returns CDR1 SGDLS and CDR2 YYNGEE. The length of the CDR3 is 15 residues. CDR3 in amino acids: CASTPPGAGEGEQFF. CDR3 bases: TGTGCCAGCACCCCACCCGGAGCGGGAGAGGGTGAGCAGTTCTTC.

This clonotype was recorded a few times. This chain joins TRBV6-1 and TRBJ2-2; D might be TRBD1 (6 bases). The germline V gene has CDR1 MNHNS and CDR2 SASEGT. Between the trimmed V and J ends, which lost 4 bases and 4 bases, there was a span of 13 bases. CDR3 length: 15 residues. CDR3 DNA sequence: TGTGCCAGCAGTGCGAACAGGGAGATCACCGGGGAGCTGTTTTTT. It is translated as CASSANREITGELFF.

The chain employs TRBV20-1 and TRBJ1-2; tentatively, D is TRBD1 (5 bases). Between the trimmed V and J ends, which lost 6 bases and 7 bases, there was a span of 9 bases. The CDR3 length is 10 residues. Germline CDR1 is DFQATT and CDR2 is SNEGSKA (reference sequence). The CDR3 spells CSAPGSGYTF. CDR3 sequence (DNA): TGCAGTGCCCCAGGGTCTGGCTACACCTTC.

The chain recombines TRBV23-1 with TRBJ1-1; 7 nucleotides agree with TRBD1. TRBV23-1 qualifies as an ORF whose function is uncertain. CDR3 length: 20 residues. Germline trimming cut 4 bases from V and 1 base from J; bases unmatched to any gene: 21. The CDR3 nucleotides are TGCGCCAGCAGTCCGAACAAGAGGGACAGTGAAGGGCGCAGGAACACTGAAGCTTTCTTT. Protein sequence: CASSPNKRDSEGRRNTEAFF.

J is TRBJ2-1 and V is TRBV6-1, with TRBD2 matching over 10 bases. In germline, CDR1 is MNHNS, CDR2 SASEGT. The length of the CDR3 is 14 residues. Trimming removed 6 bases from V and 7 bases from J; junction bases left unmatched: 6. CDR3 amino acids: CASRVGLASNEQFF. CDR3 bases: TGTGCCAGCAGGGTGGGACTAGCGTCTAATGAGCAGTTCTTC.

The sample holds many counts of this clonotype. V gene TRBV7-9 combines with J gene TRBJ1-2; D gene unclear. The CDR3 is 15 residues long. The germline CDR1 and CDR2 sequences are SEHNR and FQNEAQ (reference sequence). Deletions cut 3 bases from V and 2 bases from J, with 13 bases between. CDR3 region: CASSFPQNPNYGYTF. In DNA form, the CDR3 reads TGTGCCAGCAGCTTTCCCCAGAATCCAAACTATGGCTACACCTTC.

The chain joins TRBV12-3 or TRBV12-4 to TRBJ1-6, with D uncertain. This CDR3 is 14 amino acids long. The V end was cut by 6 bases, the J end by 6 bases, with 12 bases between. The CDR3 region is CASSPPQTNSPLHF. CDR3 nucleotides: TGTGCCAGCAGCCCTCCCCAAACTAATTCACCCCTCCACTTT.

The sample holds a few counts of this clonotype. The rearrangement uses TRBV6-5 and TRBJ1-4; a weak D match, TRBD1 (6 bases). V was cut by 8 bases and J by 7 bases, with 11 bases left in between. The CDR3 covers 12 residues. CDR1 and CDR2 from the germline V gene are MNHEY and SVGAGI. Here the CDR3 DNA reads TGTGCCAGCGGCAGGGGAAGTGAAAAACTGTTTTTT. Translation gives CASGRGSEKLFF.

The chain carries TRBV28 and TRBJ2-7; D is perhaps TRBD1 (8 bases). CDR1 MDHEN and CDR2 SYDVKM come from the germline V gene. Trimming removed 4 bases from V and 5 bases from J, with 15 bases in between. The CDR3 has 14 residues. The chain's CDR3 is CASSSGQGGDEQYF. The CDR3 DNA reads as TGTGCCAGCAGTTCTGGACAGGGAGGGGACGAGCAGTACTTC.

This chain connects TRBV6-1 to TRBJ1-1; D is unclear. The CDR3 is 16 residues long. V lost 6 bases and J lost 1, with 18 bases in between. Germline V gene lookup returns CDR1 MNHNS and CDR2 SASEGT. The CDR3 region has the DNA TGTGCCAGCAGCCGCCAGGCCAACCATGGGAACACTGAAGCTTTCTTT. Its translation is CASSRQANHGNTEAFF.

In its sample, this clonotype was seen a few times. Here the CDR3 DNA reads TGTGCCAGCAGTTACGCAGGGGTCGGAGCCAAAAACATTCAGTACTTC. Translation gives CASSYAGVGAKNIQYF. This chain connects TRBV6-5 to TRBJ2-4; D is perhaps TRBD1 (6 bases). The CDR3 spans 16 residues. V lost 2 bases to trimming and J lost 0 bases, with 11 bases between them. In germline, CDR1 is MNHEY, CDR2 SVGAGI.